The clone carrying this T cell receptor beta chain was detected many times. This sample is drawn from a study of human T cells and chemical hapten exposure. TCRdb reanalysed the RACE reads using MiXCR and keeps one entry per CDR3 protein. Of some 90,000 distinct CDR3 sequences listed, about 9% are singletons. Time point given: pre-sensitization, week 0. The sample's treatment: therapeutic diphenylcyclopropenone sensitization with weekly scalp DPC. Every donor had alopecia and was 18 to 70 years old; all were suitable for DPC. Germline CDR1 reads SQVTM; CDR2 reads ANQGSEA. The V and J ends lost 5 bases and 2 bases respectively, with 10 bases between them. This CDR3 is 13 amino acids long.

This specimen consisted of whole blood, obtained in connection with sensitization to the hapten diphenylcyclopropenone (DPC). This chain connects TRBV29-1 to TRBJ1-5; D uncertain. The receptor's source is a man aged 40-49 years with alopecia areata. Some clones in this sample may be carry-over from other donors' samples. CDR3 sequence (DNA): TGCAGCGTTCGGGTAGCGGGCAATCAGCCCCAGCATTTT. Translated, it gives CSVRVAGNQPQHF.